This entry lists 18 T cell receptor beta chains sequenced from one sample in a study of regulatory T cells in long-lasting Graves disease. Regarding time point: newly diagnosed GD, antithyroid drugs for less than 3 months. PBMC RNA served as the TCR library source. Arm-PCR of CDR3 regions with iRepertoire HTBI primers generated TCR beta libraries. TCRdb called the multiplex PCR reads again in MiXCR, with one record for every CDR3 protein. Of 350,000 to 550,000 distinct CDR3 sequences in the sample, 14% were seen once. The sample was also linked to a second study, of T cells in Graves' hyperthyroidism and ophthalmopathy.

This material consisted of peripheral blood mononuclear cells (PBMCs), taken at new diagnosis, from a patient treated with antithyroid drugs. These receptors were obtained from a woman aged 45 to 65 with Graves disease.

The table lists this clonotype with a few counts. The V and J genes are TRBV27 and TRBJ2-3; 10 nucleotides agree with TRBD2. There are 14 residues in the CDR3. J gave up 2 bases and V 8 bases, and 4 bases lay outside the gene matches. Per the germline V gene, CDR1 is MNHEY and CDR2 is SMNVEV (reference sequence). In nucleotides, the CDR3 is TGTGCCAGCCGACTAGCGGGTCTCACAGATACGCAGTATTTT. Its protein is CASRLAGLTDTQYF.

This clonotype was found many times. The rearrangement joins TRBV5-4 to TRBJ2-7, with 8 bases aligning to TRBD2. The CDR3 extends over 14 amino acids. Trimming removed 5 bases from V and 1 base from J; junction bases left unmatched: 5. Germline loops: CDR1 SGHNT, CDR2 YYREEE (reference sequence). CDR3 nucleotide sequence: TGTGCCAGCAGACAAGCGGGAGTTTCCTACGAGCAGTACTTC. It translates to CASRQAGVSYEQYF.

This clonotype was observed many times. This rearrangement joins TRBV28 to TRBJ2-3; 8 bases line up with TRBD2. The CDR3 is 14 residues long. Germline V gene data show CDR1 as MDHEN and CDR2 as SYDVKM. V lost 5 bases to trimming and J lost 4 bases; unmatched junction nucleotides: 5. CDR3 DNA sequence: TGTGCCAGCAGTCCCCCACTAGCGGCAGATACGCAGTATTTT. This gives the protein CASSPPLAADTQYF.

In its sample, this clonotype was seen many times. This chain links TRBV28 with TRBJ2-3, with D possibly being TRBD2 (6 bases). The CDR3 covers 14 residues. Trimming stripped 8 bases from V and 4 bases from J, with 16 bases between. The V gene's germline CDR1 is MDHEN and CDR2 SYDVKM. CDR3 protein: CASGRRAVADTQYF. The DNA for the CDR3 is TGTGCCAGCGGTAGGAGGGCCGTGGCAGATACGCAGTATTTT.

The chain joins TRBV6-1 to TRBJ1-1; D gene uncertain. V dropped 7 bases and J dropped 3 bases, with 12 bases sitting between them. The germline gives CDR1 MNHNS, CDR2 SASEGT. This CDR3 spans 13 amino acids. The CDR3 nucleotides read TGTGCCAGCAATCACTACTATGACACTGAAGCTTTCTTT. Its protein is CASNHYYDTEAFF.

There are many counts of this clonotype. The chain carries TRBV7-9 and TRBJ2-7, with 10 bases that match TRBD2. Per the germline V gene, CDR1 is SEHNR and CDR2 is FQNEAQ (reference sequence). The V and J ends lost 3 bases and 1 base, in that order; junction bases with no gene match: 3. This CDR3 is 15 amino acids long. As DNA, the CDR3 is TGTGCCAGCAGCTTTCCGACTAGCGGGTCCTACGAGCAGTACTTC. Translated: CASSFPTSGSYEQYF.

The chain uses TRBV5-4 and TRBJ1-1; TRBD1 aligns across 10 bases. The CDR3 sequence is 15 residues long. Germline V gives CDR1 SGHNT, CDR2 YYREEE (reference sequence). V trimming: 4 bases; J trimming: 4 bases; junction bases outside the gene matches: 7. The CDR3 protein is CASSKDRGWTTEAFF. CDR3 coding DNA: TGTGCCAGCAGCAAGGACAGGGGGTGGACCACTGAAGCTTTCTTT. The full variable domain, rest sourced from reference TRBV5-4 and TRBJ1-1, is ETGVTQSPTHLIKTRGQQVTLRCSSQSGHNTVSWYQQALGQGPQFIFQYYREEENGRGNFPPRFSGLQFPNYSSELNVNALELDDSALYLCASSKDRGWTTEAFFGQGTRLTVV.

This clonotype showed up many times. DNA for the CDR3: TGCAGCGTTGGGAATGGACTAGCGGGAGTTTCCTACGAGCAGTACTTC. The encoded protein is CSVGNGLAGVSYEQYF. The rearrangement uses TRBV29-1 and TRBJ2-7; TRBD2 matches at 13 bases. V was pared by 4 bases and J by 1 base, with 7 bases of the junction left unmatched. This CDR3 is built from 16 residues. Germline V gene sequence: CDR1 SQVTM, CDR2 ANQGSEA.

As concerns this clonotype: This may arise from a read error, as a much more abundant clone is one base away. The chain combines TRBV20-1 with TRBJ2-5; no clear D gene. Germline CDR1 and CDR2: DFQATT and SNEGSKA (reference sequence). The CDR3 is made up of 14 amino acids. Trimming took 6 bases from V and 8 from J, leaving 22 bases between them. CDR3 DNA sequence: TGCAGTGCCCCGACCTCAGGTTTTGCAGATACCCAGTACTTC. It codes for CSAPTSGFADTQYF.

On this clonotype itself: At one end, the junction sequence differs from germline, possibly due to a read error. V and J are TRBV5-1 and TRBJ2-5; the match to TRBD2 covers 13 bases. CDR1 and CDR2 from the germline V gene are SGHRS and YFSETQ. The CDR3 totals 16 residues. In nucleotides, the CDR3 is TGTGCCAGCAGCCCACGGACTAGCGGGAGCAGGGAGACCCAGTACTTC. Translating it yields CASSPRTSGSRETQYF.

This clonotype was detected a few times. V usage is TRBV7-2 and J usage is TRBJ2-2; D assignment may be TRBD1 or TRBD2 (6 bases each). Trimming left V 4 bases short and J 6 bases short, with 21 bases between. CDR1 and CDR2 from the germline V gene are SGHTA and FQGNSA. The CDR3 covers 17 residues. The CDR3 DNA follows: TGTGCCAGCAGCTCAAGTTGGGGGGCCCCAAAAGCCGGGGAGCTGTTTTTT. Protein product: CASSSSWGAPKAGELFF.

This clonotype has at least ten counts. The rearrangement uses TRBV11-3 and TRBJ2-2; the D is unclear. Deletions cut 1 base from V and 9 bases from J, with 9 bases between. Germline-derived CDR1 and CDR2 are SGHNT and YENEEA. The CDR3 contains 13 residues. In nucleotides, the CDR3 is TGTGCCAGCAGCTTAGGCGGTATAAGGGAGCTGTTTTTT. It yields the protein CASSLGGIRELFF.

This clonotype was seen at least ten times. J is TRBJ1-2 and V is TRBV6-9, with TRBD1 identical over 8 bases. The V gene end was trimmed by 4 bases and the J gene end by 7 bases; junction bases not matched to a gene: 5. CDR3 length equals 13 residues. Germline lookup yields CDR1 MNHGY and CDR2 SVAAGI. The CDR3 region has the DNA TGTGCCAGCAGTTTCACAGGGGGATTTGGCTACACCTTC. Its translation is CASSFTGGFGYTF.

The chain joins TRBV15 to TRBJ2-7; 9 bases are a match to TRBD2. The end of the DNA fits TRBJ2-1 better, so the J call may be wrong. The CDR3 totals 21 residues. Looked up from germline, CDR1 is LNHNV and CDR2 is YYDKDF (reference sequence). The CDR3 nucleotides are TGTGCCACCAGCATGATGGACAGGCTGGATAGCGGGAGAGGGGGGGGAAACGAGCAGTTCTTC. It translates to CATSMMDRLDSGRGGGNEQFF.

This clonotype was seen repeatedly, ten times or more. V gene TRBV12-3 or TRBV12-4 combines with J gene TRBJ2-3; D is undetermined. The CDR3 covers 11 residues. The V gene lost 3 bases and the J gene lost 3 bases, with 1 base spanning the gap. The chain's CDR3 is CASSLTDTQYF. The CDR3 region has the DNA TGTGCCAGCAGTTTGACAGATACGCAGTATTTT.

This clonotype was observed at least ten times. The J gene is TRBJ2-3, the V gene TRBV7-2; weak D call: TRBD1 (5 bases). Trimming took 5 bases from V and 1 from J, leaving 13 bases between them. Looked up from germline, CDR1 is SGHTA and CDR2 is FQGNSA. This CDR3 is 15 amino acids long. The CDR3 DNA sequence: TGTGCCAGCAGCGCCCAATCACAGGGCACAGATACGCAGTATTTT. It yields the protein CASSAQSQGTDTQYF.

The gene calls are TRBV24-1 and TRBJ2-4; 8 positions agree with TRBD1. The CDR3 length is 14 residues. CDR1 and CDR2 (germline): KGHDR, SFDVKD. J was trimmed by 14 bases and V by 4 bases; bases with no gene match: 12. CDR3 in amino acids: CATSDHSWTGTEYF. The CDR3 DNA sequence: TGTGCCACCAGTGACCACTCCTGGACAGGGACGGAGTACTTC.

This clonotype has a handful of counts. Possible read error: a much larger clone is one base away. The rearrangement uses TRBV3-1 and TRBJ2-3; 11 bases fit TRBD2. CDR3 size: 16 residues. CDR1 is LGHDT, CDR2 YNNKEL, per germline (reference sequence). The CDR3 coding sequence is TGTGCCAGCAGCCAATTTTTAGCGGGAGGGACAGATTCGCAGTATTTT. Translating it yields CASSQFLAGGTDSQYF.